Included here is one T cell receptor (beta chain) sequence, with context. The sample belongs to a study of glioma-infiltrating T cells after dendritic cell vaccination. Study-wide background: Samples are from glioblastoma patients in Phase I and II dendritic cell vaccine trials.

This CDR3 contains 17 residues. CDR1 and CDR2 from the germline V gene are SGHDT and YYEEEE. Trimming at V came to 0 bases and at J to 4 bases, leaving 10 bases not matched to a gene. Data came from immunoSEQ multiplex PCR; TCRdb stores just in-frame clones and leaves some out. The sample lists 65,000 to 80,000 clones, 65% to 90% occurring once. PBMC sampling occurred before vaccination, two weeks after the third dose, and at progression. The chain is built from TRBV5-6 and TRBJ2-3; 8 bases agree with TRBD2. The sequence came from a human donor with glioblastoma. Sequencing used blood, obtained before dendritic cell vaccination. As DNA, the CDR3 is TGTGCCAGCAGCTTGGGGGTCCGGGGGGGCCGTGCAGATACGCAGTATTTT. Protein product: CASSLGVRGGRADTQYF.